This entry lists 9 T cell receptor beta chains sequenced from one sample in a study of patients and donors after allogeneic stem cell transplantation. MiXCR was run by TCRdb on the RT-PCR reads, yielding one entry per CDR3 protein. This table has about 410,000 distinct CDR3 sequences, approximately 16% appearing once. The sequenced material came from blood, either unsorted or a sorted T cell fraction (not recorded which). The receptor source for this set is a human donor who was either an allogeneic HSCT recipient or a stem cell or donor lymphocyte infusion donor (not recorded which). It is not recorded whose cells these are; they may come from a transplant donor.

This clonotype was counted only a few times. This chain links TRBV5-1 with TRBJ2-7; TRBD1 matches 8 bases. There are 16 residues in the CDR3. After removal of 1 base from V and 2 bases from J, the junction contained 8 bases not matched to a gene. In germline, CDR1 is SGHRS, CDR2 YFSETQ. The CDR3 region has the DNA TGCGCCAGCAGCTTGCGTGTTCTGGACAGGGCCTACGAGCAGTACTTC. Residues: CASSLRVLDRAYEQYF.

In this sample, this clonotype turned up a few times. The V and J genes are TRBV3-1 and TRBJ1-2; D unresolved. CDR1 and CDR2 (germline): LGHDT, YNNKEL (reference sequence). The CDR3 is 15 amino acids. Trimming left V 0 bases short and J 4 bases short, with 12 bases between. CDR3 nucleotide sequence: TGTGCCAGCAGCCAAGAAGGAGGGTCGGGCTATGGCTACACCTTC. It is translated as CASSQEGGSGYGYTF.

This clonotype was detected many times. The rearrangement joins TRBV25-1 to TRBJ2-2; no clear D. V gave up 3 bases and J gave up 0 bases, with 8 bases separating them. Per the germline V gene, CDR1 is MGHDK and CDR2 is SYGVNS. The CDR3 runs to 15 residues. The CDR3: CASSDARSNTGELFF. The CDR3 DNA reads as TGTGCCAGCAGTGATGCCAGGTCGAACACCGGGGAGCTGTTTTTT. Looking up the rest from reference TRBV25-1 and TRBJ2-2 gives the full variable domain: EADIYQTPRYLVIGTGKKITLECSQTMGHDKMYWYQQDPGMELHLIHYSYGVNSTEKGDLSSESTVSRIRTEHFPLTLESARPSHTSQYLCASSDARSNTGELFFGEGSRLTVL.

This clonotype was seen once. This sequence joins TRBV5-1 and TRBJ2-1; 7 bases map to TRBD1. This CDR3 has 15 amino acids. CDR1 and CDR2 from the germline V gene are SGHRS and YFSETQ. V trimming: 3 bases; J trimming: 8 bases; junction bases outside the gene matches: 11. The chain's CDR3 is CASSSAGTVGDEQFF. CDR3 bases: TGCGCCAGCAGCTCGGCTGGGACAGTCGGCGATGAGCAGTTCTTC.

This clonotype has just a few counts. The chain recombines TRBV15 with TRBJ2-7; 7 bases are shared with TRBD2. Germline trimming cut 3 bases from V and 3 bases from J; bases unmatched to any gene: 2. CDR1 is LNHNV, CDR2 YYDKDF, per germline (reference sequence). The CDR3 length is 13 residues. DNA for the CDR3: TGTGCCACCAGCAGCGGGAGGCACTACGAGCAGTACTTC. It yields the protein CATSSGRHYEQYF. The full variable domain, completed using reference TRBV15 and TRBJ2-7, is DAMVIQNPRYQVTQFGKPVTLSCSQTLNHNVMYWYQQKSSQAPKLLFHYYDKDFNNEADTPDNFQSRRPNTSFCFLDIRSPGLGDTAMYLCATSSGRHYEQYFGPGTRLTVT.

The chain is built from TRBV2 and TRBJ2-5; the D gene is possibly TRBD1 (6 bases). Germline V gives CDR1 SNHLY, CDR2 FYNNEI. The CDR3 consists of 13 residues. Trimming shortened V by 4 bases and J by 9 bases, and 15 bases separated the two germline ends. The CDR3, as DNA: TGTGCCAGCAGTGTCGGGACATCTGTGTCCCAGTACTTC. Translating gives CASSVGTSVSQYF.

The chain has TRBV6-2 or TRBV6-3 and TRBJ2-7; a weak D match, TRBD1 (6 bases). Trimming cost V 2 bases and J 2 bases, with 13 bases left between them. The V gene's germline CDR1 is MNHEY and CDR2 SVGEGT. The CDR3 spans 15 residues. The CDR3 DNA is TGTGCCAGCAGTTACCCAGGACAGAAAACCTACGAGCAGTACTTC. Translating it yields CASSYPGQKTYEQYF.

This CDR3 is CAWSVLEGLTGYTF. The CDR3 bases are TGTGCCTGGAGTGTACTGGAGGGGTTGACAGGCTACACCTTC. The chain has TRBV30 and TRBJ1-2, with a possible D match to TRBD1 (5 bases). The V end was cut by 0 bases, the J end by 8 bases, with 16 bases between. Germline loops: CDR1 GTSNPN, CDR2 SVGIG (reference sequence). The CDR3 contains 14 residues. The full variable domain, its missing parts supplied by reference TRBV30 and TRBJ1-2, is SQTIHQWPATLVQPVGSPLSLECTVEGTSNPNLYWYRQAAGRGLQLLFYSVGIGQISSEVPQNLSASRPQDRQFILSSKKLLLSDSGFYLCAWSVLEGLTGYTFGSGTRLTVV.

The chain combines TRBV27 with TRBJ1-1; D is unclear. This CDR3 is built from 15 residues. V dropped 6 bases and J dropped 4 bases, with 18 bases sitting between them. Germline CDR1 MNHEY, CDR2 SMNVEV (reference sequence). The CDR3 sequence is CASRPSRPSSTEAFF. CDR3 coding DNA: TGTGCCAGCAGGCCATCGAGGCCATCGAGCACTGAAGCTTTCTTT.